This passage covers 19 T cell receptor beta chains from one sample sequenced in a study of response to subunit inactivated influenza vaccine. TCRdb itself ran the RT-PCR reads through MiXCR, one entry per CDR3 protein. In the table there are roughly 670,000 distinct CDR3 sequences, 14% of which are singletons. Sequencing used PBMCs from blood, obtained around 15 days before vaccination. All receptors come from a man between 45 and 60 years old who received an inactivated influenza vaccine.

The V and J genes are TRBV19 and TRBJ1-5; 7 bases match TRBD1. Trimming at V came to 5 bases and at J to 8 bases, leaving 9 bases not matched to a gene. The CDR3 has 14 residues. The germline gives CDR1 LNHDA, CDR2 SQIVND (reference sequence). The CDR3 DNA is TGTGCCAGTAGTCCGAGGGGGCTCCGGGAGCCCCAGCATTTT. It translates to CASSPRGLREPQHF.

This clonotype was detected a few times. V is TRBV9 and J is TRBJ2-7, with D unclear. Germline CDR1 reads SGDLS; CDR2 reads YYNGEE. The CDR3 length is 14 residues. Trimming stripped 4 bases from V and 0 bases from J, with 11 bases between. This chain's CDR3 is CASSLAPSSYEQYF. CDR3 DNA sequence: TGTGCCAGCAGCCTGGCGCCGAGCTCCTACGAGCAGTACTTC.

V and J are TRBV4-1 and TRBJ1-6; TRBD1 agrees at 10 bases. Per the germline V gene, CDR1 is MGHRA and CDR2 is YSYEKL. This CDR3 is 16 amino acids long. The J segment lost 9 bases and the V segment lost 4 bases, leaving 9 bases of the junction unmatched. CDR3: CASSRPSGQGSSPLHF. The CDR3 nucleotides read TGCGCCAGCAGCCGACCATCGGGACAGGGGAGTTCACCCCTCCACTTT.

This clonotype was seen repeatedly, ten times or more. The chain joins TRBV6-5 to TRBJ2-2, with 12 nucleotides matching TRBD2. V was clipped by 0 bases and J by 8 bases; unmatched bases: 7. There are 17 residues in the CDR3. Germline V CDR1 and CDR2: MNHEY, SVGAGI. CDR3 coding DNA: TGTGCCAGCAGTTACTCGTGGACTAGCGGGACCCTTGGGGAGCTGTTTTTT. It codes for CASSYSWTSGTLGELFF.

This clonotype occurred a few times. This sequence joins TRBV18 and TRBJ2-3; no clear D. V lost 0 bases, J lost 0 bases, and 10 bases lay in between. The CDR3 spans 16 residues. Germline CDR1 reads KGHSH; CDR2 reads LQKENI. The CDR3 DNA is TGTGCCAGCTCACCACCGACCGCGCGGAGCACAGATACGCAGTATTTT. Its protein is CASSPPTARSTDTQYF.

CDR3 nucleotide sequence: TGTGCCAGCAAATCCGGCGGGACGGCTAGCAATCAGCCCCAGCATTTT. Protein product: CASKSGGTASNQPQHF. The chain combines TRBV6-1 with TRBJ1-5, with D perhaps TRBD1 (5 bases). This CDR3 spans 16 amino acids. The germline CDR1 and CDR2 sequences are MNHNS and SASEGT. Trimming left V 7 bases short and J 0 bases short, with 16 bases between.

This chain links TRBV3-1 with TRBJ2-1; possible D gene TRBD2, 6 bases. Germline V lookup: CDR1 LGHDT, CDR2 YNNKEL (reference sequence). The CDR3 runs to 13 residues. V was trimmed by 2 bases and J by 4 bases, leaving 6 bases between them. Written as DNA, the CDR3 is TGTGCCAGCAGCCAACGGGGGTACAATGAGCAGTTCTTC. The encoded protein is CASSQRGYNEQFF.

The V and J genes are TRBV7-2 and TRBJ2-7; 12 bases map to TRBD2. The germline V gene has CDR1 SGHTA and CDR2 FQGNSA. The CDR3 is made up of 15 amino acids. Trimming cost V 4 bases and J 3 bases; bases outside gene matches: 4. The CDR3: CASSSLAGGVYEQYF. DNA for the CDR3: TGTGCCAGCAGCTCTCTAGCGGGGGGGGTCTACGAGCAGTACTTC.

This clonotype was seen at least ten times. This chain joins TRBV18 and TRBJ2-7, with D maybe TRBD1 (6 bases). The CDR3 is 13 amino acids. Deletions cut 3 bases from V and 2 bases from J, with 8 bases between. Germline values: CDR1 KGHSH, CDR2 LQKENI. CDR3 sequence (DNA): TGTGCCAGCTCACCGGGGGCCCCCTACGAGCAGTACTTC. Amino acids: CASSPGAPYEQYF.

This clonotype was observed a few times. This chain joins TRBV5-1 and TRBJ2-7, with 7 bases identical to TRBD2. CDR1 and CDR2 from the germline V gene are SGHRS and YFSETQ. J lost 3 bases, V lost 2 bases, and 8 bases had no gene match. This CDR3 is built from 15 residues. CDR3 region: CASSFQASGYYEQYF. The CDR3 DNA sequence: TGCGCCAGCAGCTTTCAGGCTAGCGGCTACTACGAGCAGTACTTC. Full variable domain (rest looked up from reference TRBV5-1 and TRBJ2-7): KAGVTQTPRYLIKTRGQQVTLSCSPISGHRSVSWYQQTPGQGLQFLFEYFSETQRNKGNFPGRFSGRQFSNSRSEMNVSTLELGDSALYLCASSFQASGYYEQYFGPGTRLTVT.

The chain has TRBV6-5 and TRBJ2-5; the D gene is possibly TRBD1 (5 bases). The CDR3 is 15 amino acids. Germline CDR1 is MNHEY and CDR2 is SVGAGI. Trimming pared 0 bases from V and 6 bases from J, leaving 14 bases between. CDR3 residues: CASSYSKGSSQTQYF. The CDR3, as DNA: TGTGCCAGCAGTTACTCGAAGGGGTCTTCGCAGACCCAGTACTTC.

A few counts support this clonotype. The rearrangement joins TRBV12-3 or TRBV12-4 to TRBJ2-4; 7 bases align to TRBD1. V trimming: 3 bases; J trimming: 1 base; junction bases outside the gene matches: 6. CDR3 length: 16 amino acids. The CDR3 loop is CASSFRGPEAKNIQYF. The CDR3 coding sequence is TGTGCCAGCAGTTTTAGGGGGCCTGAGGCCAAAAACATTCAGTACTTC.

J is TRBJ1-1 and V is TRBV4-3; D is unresolved. This CDR3 spans 13 amino acids. Germline CDR1 is LGHNA and CDR2 is YSLEER. Trimming stripped 1 base from V and 6 bases from J, with 9 bases between. CDR3 in amino acids: CASSQVDMAEAFF. CDR3 in DNA: TGCGCCAGCAGCCAAGTTGACATGGCTGAAGCTTTCTTT.

The chain links TRBV12-3 or TRBV12-4 to TRBJ1-2, with no clear D. The CDR3 spans 13 residues. V lost 5 bases and J lost 4, with 11 bases in between. The CDR3 protein is CASSPSLFYGYTF. The CDR3 region has the DNA TGTGCCAGCAGTCCTTCGCTGTTCTATGGCTACACCTTC.

This clonotype was recorded a few times. For the CDR3, the DNA is TGCGCCAGCAGCCTGACTAGCGGGCTCACAGAGACCCAGTACTTC. This codes for CASSLTSGLTETQYF. The V call is TRBV5-1, the J call TRBJ2-5; 10 bases are shared with TRBD2. V lost 4 bases, J lost 4 bases, and 7 bases stayed unmatched. Germline CDR1 is SGHRS and CDR2 is YFSETQ. The length of the CDR3 is 15 residues.

This chain connects TRBV7-2 to TRBJ1-3; D not resolved. Trimming took 4 bases from V and 2 from J, leaving 15 bases between them. The CDR3 totals 16 residues. Germline-derived CDR1 and CDR2 are SGHTA and FQGNSA. CDR3 bases: TGTGCCAGCAGCTCCCCCCAGGCTGGCGCTGGAAACACCATATATTTT. It translates to CASSSPQAGAGNTIYF. The whole variable domain, filled in from reference TRBV7-2 and TRBJ1-3, reads GAGVSQSPSNKVTEKGKDVELRCDPISGHTALYWYRQSLGQGLEFLIYFQGNSAPDKSGLPSDRFSAERTGGSVSTLTIQRTQQEDSAVYLCASSSPQAGAGNTIYFGEGSWLTVV.

This clonotype was counted between two and nine times. The V and J genes are TRBV24-1 and TRBJ2-5; no clear D gene. V was clipped by 0 bases and J by 4 bases, with 8 bases between them. Germline loops: CDR1 KGHDR, CDR2 SFDVKD. CDR3 length: 14 residues. The CDR3 is CATSDLTKGETQYF. The CDR3 region has the DNA TGTGCCACCAGTGATTTGACTAAGGGAGAGACCCAGTACTTC.

The table lists this clonotype with many counts. The chain combines TRBV7-2 with TRBJ2-2; 8 positions agree with TRBD1. The CDR3 runs 13 residues. CDR1 is SGHTA and CDR2 is FQGNSA in the germline V gene. The V segment lost 4 bases and the J segment 5 bases; nucleotides outside the gene matches: 0. Here the CDR3 reads CASSWTGTGELFF. The DNA of the CDR3 is TGTGCCAGCAGCTGGACAGGGACCGGGGAGCTGTTTTTT.

The genes are TRBV29-1 and TRBJ1-2, with 8 bases fitting TRBD1. V shed 8 bases and J 5 bases; nucleotides not matched to a gene: 10. The V gene's germline CDR1 is SQVTM and CDR2 ANQGSEA. The CDR3 is 13 amino acids. CDR3 bases: TGCAGCTCTGAGGGGACAGGCGGTTATGGCTACACCTTC. Translating gives CSSEGTGGYGYTF.